This entry is about one T cell receptor (beta chain). Its matching antigen is unknown. These data belong to a study of T cells expressing NK-cell markers. Study overall: Researchers got TCR beta repertoires out of sorted CD3+CD56+NKG2C+, CD3+CD56+NKG2C- and CD3+CD56-NKG2C+ T cells. Most of the eight sequenced donors were HCMV-seropositive; one was seronegative. Study results and caveats: Dominant NKG2C+ clonotypes were found to form about 1.0-7.5% of CD8+ T cells in more than five donors.

Germline V gene sequence: CDR1 MGHRA, CDR2 YSYEKL. The CDR3 has 13 residues. TCRdb re-analyzed the 5' RACE reads; it lists each CDR3 protein once, without DNA. The sample table includes roughly 430,000 distinct CDR3 sequences. The sequencing sample was made of blood T cells: a sorted CD56 or NKG2C T cell subset, CD4+ or CD8+ T cells, or bulk PBMC T cells (not recorded which). The clonotype originates from a woman between 18 and 70 years old in good health. The chain is built from TRBV4-1 and TRBJ2-1. The CDR3 region is CASSQAHNNEQFF.